The clone carrying this T cell receptor (beta chain) was counted only a few times. As yet, its antigen is unknown. The sample comes from a study of T-cell memory formation after mild COVID-19. Across the whole study: There were largely donor-specific TCR clusters. Findings and limits, study-wide: Memory from before infection featured some responding clones, which suggests cross-reactive memory joined. Day 37-peaking second-wave clones had unconfirmed SARS-CoV-2 specificity.

Trimming stripped 6 bases from V and 3 bases from J, with 14 bases between. Germline loops: CDR1 KGHSH, CDR2 LQKENI. This CDR3 region has 15 residues. Constant-segment primers were used for 5'RACE, and the resulting TCR alpha and TCR beta cDNA libraries carried sample barcodes and UMIs. TCRdb reanalysed the 5' RACE reads using MiXCR and keeps one entry per CDR3 protein. The table records under 350,000 distinct CDR3 sequences, around 16% of them present only once. The receptor was derived from a man between 18 and 29 years old who had mild COVID-19 (a few samples of this study predate the infection). Cell type and time point are not known. Source material: PBMCs or a T cell subset sorted from them (not recorded which). The chain joins TRBV18 to TRBJ2-2; maybe TRBD1 (6 bases). The CDR3: CASSESGHHTGELFF. The CDR3, as DNA: TGTGCCAGCTCGGAATCGGGACACCACACCGGGGAGCTGTTTTTT.